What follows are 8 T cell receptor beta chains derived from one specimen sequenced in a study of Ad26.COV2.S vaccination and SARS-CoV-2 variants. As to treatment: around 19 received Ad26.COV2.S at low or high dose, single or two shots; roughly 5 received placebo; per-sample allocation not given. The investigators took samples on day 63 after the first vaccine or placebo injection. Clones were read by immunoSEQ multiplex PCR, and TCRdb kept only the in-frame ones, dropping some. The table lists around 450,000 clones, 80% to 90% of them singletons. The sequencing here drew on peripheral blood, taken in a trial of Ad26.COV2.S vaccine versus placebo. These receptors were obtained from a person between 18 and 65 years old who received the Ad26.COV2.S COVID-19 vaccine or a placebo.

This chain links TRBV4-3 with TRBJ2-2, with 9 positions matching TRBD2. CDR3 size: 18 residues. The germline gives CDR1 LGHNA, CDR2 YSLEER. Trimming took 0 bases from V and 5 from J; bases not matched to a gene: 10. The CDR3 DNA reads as TGCGCCAGCAGCCAAGATCTCCCACGAGCGGGAGGTACCGGGGAGCTGTTTTTT. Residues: CASSQDLPRAGGTGELFF.

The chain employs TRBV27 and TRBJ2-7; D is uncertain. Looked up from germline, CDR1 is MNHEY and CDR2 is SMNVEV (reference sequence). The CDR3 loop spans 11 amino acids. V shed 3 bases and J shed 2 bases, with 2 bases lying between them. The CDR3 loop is CASSLAYEQYF. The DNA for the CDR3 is TGTGCCAGCAGTTTGGCCTACGAGCAGTACTTC.

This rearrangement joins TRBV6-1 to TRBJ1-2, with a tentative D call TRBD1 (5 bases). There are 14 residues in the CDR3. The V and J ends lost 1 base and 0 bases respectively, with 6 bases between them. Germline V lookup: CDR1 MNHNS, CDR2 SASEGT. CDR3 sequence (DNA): TGTGCCAGCAGTGAAGGGGGGACTAACTATGGCTACACCTTC. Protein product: CASSEGGTNYGYTF.

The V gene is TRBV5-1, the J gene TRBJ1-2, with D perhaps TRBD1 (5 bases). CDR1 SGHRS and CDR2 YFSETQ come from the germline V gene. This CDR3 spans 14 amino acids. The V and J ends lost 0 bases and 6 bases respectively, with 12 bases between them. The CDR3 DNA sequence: TGCGCCAGCAGCTTGGAAAGGGGAGTGGATGGCTACACCTTC. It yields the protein CASSLERGVDGYTF.

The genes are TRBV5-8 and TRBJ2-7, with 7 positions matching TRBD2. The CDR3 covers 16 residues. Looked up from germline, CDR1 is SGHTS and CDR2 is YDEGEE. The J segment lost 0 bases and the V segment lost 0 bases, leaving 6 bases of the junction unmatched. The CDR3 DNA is TGTGCCAGCAGCTTGGACTGGGGAGGGCCCTCCTACGAGCAGTACTTC. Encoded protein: CASSLDWGGPSYEQYF.

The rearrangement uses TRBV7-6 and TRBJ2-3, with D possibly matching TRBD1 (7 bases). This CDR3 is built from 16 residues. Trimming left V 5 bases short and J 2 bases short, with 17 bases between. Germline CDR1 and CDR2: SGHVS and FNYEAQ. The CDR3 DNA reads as TGTGCCAGCAGCCCGGAGGAGGGGGCCTTCACAGATACGCAGTATTTT. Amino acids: CASSPEEGAFTDTQYF. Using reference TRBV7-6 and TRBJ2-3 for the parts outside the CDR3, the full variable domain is GAGVSQSPRYKVTKRGQDVALRCDPISGHVSLYWYRQALGQGPEFLTYFNYEAQQDKSGLPNDRFSAERPEGSISTLTIQRTEQRDSAMYRCASSPEEGAFTDTQYFGPGTRLTVL.

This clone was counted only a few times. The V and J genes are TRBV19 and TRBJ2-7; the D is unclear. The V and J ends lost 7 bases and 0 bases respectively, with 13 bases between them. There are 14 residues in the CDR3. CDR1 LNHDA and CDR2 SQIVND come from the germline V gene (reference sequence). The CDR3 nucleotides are TGTGCCAGTAACCCCAATATTCTCTCCTACGAGCAGTACTTC. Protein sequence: CASNPNILSYEQYF. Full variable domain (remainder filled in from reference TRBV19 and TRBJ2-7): DGGITQSPKYLFRKEGQNVTLSCEQNLNHDAMYWYRQDPGQGLRLIYYSQIVNDFQKGDIAEGYSVSREKKESFPLTVTSAQKNPTAFYLCASNPNILSYEQYFGPGTRLTVT.

The CDR3 bases are TGTGCCATCAGCGGGGGTGGGGGTAGCAATCAGCCCCAGCATTTT. This codes for CAISGGGGSNQPQHF. The chain combines TRBV10-3 with TRBJ1-5; weak D call: TRBD1 (5 bases). Trimming took off 6 bases at V and 0 bases at J, with 12 bases between the two ends. In germline, CDR1 is ENHRY, CDR2 SYGVKD. This CDR3 contains 15 residues.